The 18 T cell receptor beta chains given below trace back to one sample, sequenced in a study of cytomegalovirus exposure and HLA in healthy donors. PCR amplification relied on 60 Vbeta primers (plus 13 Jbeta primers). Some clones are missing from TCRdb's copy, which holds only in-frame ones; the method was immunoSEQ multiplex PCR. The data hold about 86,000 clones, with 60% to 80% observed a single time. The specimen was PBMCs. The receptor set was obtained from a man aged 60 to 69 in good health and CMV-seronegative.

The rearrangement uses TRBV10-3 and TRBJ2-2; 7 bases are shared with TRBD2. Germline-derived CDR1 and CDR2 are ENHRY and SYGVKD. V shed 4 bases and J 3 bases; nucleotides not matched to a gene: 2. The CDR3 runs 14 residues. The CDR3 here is CAISVLADTGELFF. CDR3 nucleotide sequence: TGTGCCATCAGTGTTCTAGCGGACACCGGGGAGCTGTTTTTT.

This chain's CDR3 is CASTPGRGGRQETQYF. CDR3 sequence (DNA): TGTGCCAGCACCCCGGGTCGCGGGGGGCGACAAGAGACCCAGTACTTC. The V call is TRBV6-6, the J call TRBJ2-5; 8 bases line up with TRBD2. V was pared by 7 bases and J by 2 bases, with 12 bases of the junction left unmatched. Germline CDR1 and CDR2: MNHNY and SVGAGI (reference sequence). The length of the CDR3 is 16 residues.

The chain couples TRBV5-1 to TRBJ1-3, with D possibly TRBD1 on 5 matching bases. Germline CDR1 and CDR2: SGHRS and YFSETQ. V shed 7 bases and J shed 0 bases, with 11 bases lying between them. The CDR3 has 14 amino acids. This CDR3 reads CASGSRDSGNTIYF. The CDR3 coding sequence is TGCGCCAGCGGATCCAGGGACTCTGGAAACACCATATATTTT. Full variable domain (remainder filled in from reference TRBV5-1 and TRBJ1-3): KAGVTQTPRYLIKTRGQQVTLSCSPISGHRSVSWYQQTPGQGLQFLFEYFSETQRNKGNFPGRFSGRQFSNSRSEMNVSTLELGDSALYLCASGSRDSGNTIYFGEGSWLTVV.

The CDR3 DNA reads TGTGCCAGCAGCCGAGTAGGACAGGGGTTTTCGGATGGCTACACCTTC. Amino acids: CASSRVGQGFSDGYTF. This chain connects TRBV5-4 to TRBJ1-2; 9 bases match TRBD1. The CDR3 covers 16 residues. Germline CDR1 SGHNT, CDR2 YYREEE (reference sequence). Losses at the gene ends were 4 bases for V and 6 bases for J; bases not matched to a gene: 13.

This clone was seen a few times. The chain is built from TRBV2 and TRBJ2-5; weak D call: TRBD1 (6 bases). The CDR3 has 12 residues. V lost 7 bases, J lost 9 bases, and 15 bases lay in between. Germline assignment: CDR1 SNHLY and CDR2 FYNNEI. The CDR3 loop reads CASTLQGRPQYF. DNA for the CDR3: TGTGCCAGCACCCTCCAGGGGCGGCCCCAGTACTTC.

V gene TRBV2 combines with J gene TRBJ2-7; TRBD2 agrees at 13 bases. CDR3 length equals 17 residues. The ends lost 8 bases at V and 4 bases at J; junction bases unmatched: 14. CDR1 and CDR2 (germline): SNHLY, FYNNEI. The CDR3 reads CASATGGGLAGRYEQYF. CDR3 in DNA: TGTGCCAGCGCCACAGGTGGGGGACTAGCGGGAAGGTACGAGCAGTACTTC.

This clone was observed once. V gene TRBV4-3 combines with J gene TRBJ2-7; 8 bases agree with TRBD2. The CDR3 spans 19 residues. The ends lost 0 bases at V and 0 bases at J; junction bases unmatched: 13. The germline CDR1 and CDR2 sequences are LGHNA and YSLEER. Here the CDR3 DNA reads TGCGCCAGCAGCCAAGATTTCGGGGTAGCGGGGCTCACCTCCTACGAGCAGTACTTC. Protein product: CASSQDFGVAGLTSYEQYF.

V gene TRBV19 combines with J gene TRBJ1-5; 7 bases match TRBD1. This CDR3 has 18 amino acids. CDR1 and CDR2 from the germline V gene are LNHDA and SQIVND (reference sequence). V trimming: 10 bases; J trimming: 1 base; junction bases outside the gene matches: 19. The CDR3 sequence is CATRQEGAKGGSNQPQHF. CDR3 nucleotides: TGTGCCACGAGGCAGGAGGGGGCTAAAGGTGGAAGCAATCAGCCCCAGCATTTT.

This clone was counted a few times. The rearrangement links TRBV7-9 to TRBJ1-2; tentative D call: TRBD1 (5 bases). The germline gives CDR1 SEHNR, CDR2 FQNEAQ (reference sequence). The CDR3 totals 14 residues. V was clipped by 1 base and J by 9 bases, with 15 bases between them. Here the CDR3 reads CASSLEGAAWRYTF. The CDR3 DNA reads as TGTGCCAGCAGCTTAGAAGGGGCCGCCTGGCGCTACACCTTC.

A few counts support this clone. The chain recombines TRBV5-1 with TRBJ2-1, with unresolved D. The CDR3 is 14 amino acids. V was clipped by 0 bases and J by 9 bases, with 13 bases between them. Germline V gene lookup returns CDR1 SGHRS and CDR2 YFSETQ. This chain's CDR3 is CASSLDRLVGEQFF. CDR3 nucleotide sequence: TGCGCCAGCAGCTTGGATCGGCTAGTGGGTGAGCAGTTCTTC.

For the CDR3, the DNA is TGTGCCAGCAGTTTCGGGACTAGCGGGTCCCGAAAGGTGGAGACCCAGTACTTC. Translating it yields CASSFGTSGSRKVETQYF. The chain employs TRBV27 and TRBJ2-5, with 12 bases identical to TRBD2. CDR3 length: 18 residues. V trimming: 3 bases; J trimming: 5 bases; junction bases outside the gene matches: 13. Germline V lookup: CDR1 MNHEY, CDR2 SMNVEV (reference sequence).

CDR3 sequence: CASSGTGTSSPLHF. Here the CDR3 DNA reads TGTGCCAGTAGTGGGACAGGGACAAGTTCACCCCTCCACTTT. The rearrangement links TRBV19 to TRBJ1-6; 9 nucleotides align to TRBD1. The J segment lost 9 bases and the V segment lost 5 bases, leaving 5 bases of the junction unmatched. The CDR3 runs to 14 residues. Germline V gives CDR1 LNHDA, CDR2 SQIVND (reference sequence).

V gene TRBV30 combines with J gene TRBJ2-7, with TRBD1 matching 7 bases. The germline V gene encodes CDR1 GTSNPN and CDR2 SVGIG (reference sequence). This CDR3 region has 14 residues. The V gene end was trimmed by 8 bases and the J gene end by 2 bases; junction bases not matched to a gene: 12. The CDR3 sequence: CAGTGPGTAYEQYF. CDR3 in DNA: TGTGCCGGAACCGGTCCCGGGACAGCCTACGAGCAGTACTTC.

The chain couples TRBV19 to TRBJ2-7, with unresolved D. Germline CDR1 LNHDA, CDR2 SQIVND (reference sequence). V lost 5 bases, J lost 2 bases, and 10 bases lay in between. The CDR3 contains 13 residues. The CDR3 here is CASSPSLTYEQYF. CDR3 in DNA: TGTGCCAGTAGTCCGAGTCTAACCTACGAGCAGTACTTC.

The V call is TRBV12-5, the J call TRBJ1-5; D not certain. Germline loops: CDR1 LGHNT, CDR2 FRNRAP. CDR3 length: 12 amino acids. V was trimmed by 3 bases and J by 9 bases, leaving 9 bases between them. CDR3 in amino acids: CASGLSRGPQHF. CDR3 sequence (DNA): TGTGCTAGTGGTTTAAGTCGAGGGCCCCAGCATTTT.

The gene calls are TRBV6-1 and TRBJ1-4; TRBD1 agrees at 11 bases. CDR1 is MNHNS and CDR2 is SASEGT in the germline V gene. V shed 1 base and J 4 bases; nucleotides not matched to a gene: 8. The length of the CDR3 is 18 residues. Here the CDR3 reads CASSEVRTGGAGNEKLFF. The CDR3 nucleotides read TGTGCCAGCAGTGAAGTAAGGACAGGGGGCGCGGGTAATGAAAAACTGTTTTTT.

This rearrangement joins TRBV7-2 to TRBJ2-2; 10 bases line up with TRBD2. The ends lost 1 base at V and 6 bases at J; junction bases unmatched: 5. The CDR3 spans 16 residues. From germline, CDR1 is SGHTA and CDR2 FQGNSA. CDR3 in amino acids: CASSLVPSGGSGELFF. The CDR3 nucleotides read TGTGCCAGCAGCTTAGTTCCTAGCGGGGGTTCCGGGGAGCTGTTTTTT.

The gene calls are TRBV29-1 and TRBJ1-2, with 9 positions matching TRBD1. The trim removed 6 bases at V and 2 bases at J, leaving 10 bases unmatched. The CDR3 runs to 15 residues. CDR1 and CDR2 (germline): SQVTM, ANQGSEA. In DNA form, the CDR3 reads TGCAGCGTCGAGGGGGGAGGACAGGGGAACTATGGCTACACCTTC. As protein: CSVEGGGQGNYGYTF.